This T cell receptor beta chain was obtained from a study of shared clonotypes between healthy human individuals. The CDR3 consists of 12 residues. CDR1 is SGHNT, CDR2 YYREEE, per germline (reference sequence). Trimming took off 0 bases at V and 7 bases at J, with 8 bases between the two ends. The data were produced by immunoSEQ multiplex PCR, yet TCRdb's version contains in-frame clones alone and is incomplete. The data show about 2 million clones, about 95% seen once. Whole-study findings and limits: The study found about 5% of naive CD4 clonotypes shared across several donors. Among donors, clonotype sharing was expected to be affected by sequencing depth.

Terminally differentiated effector memory CD45RA+ cells were excluded by CCR7 positive selection of CD45RO-negative cells. A note on this clone: Its antigen is as yet unknown.

V usage is TRBV5-4 and J usage is TRBJ2-7; TRBD2 is a possible D gene (5 bases). This clonotype was sampled from a young man in good health. The source material was naive CD8+ T cells sorted from blood. In nucleotides, the CDR3 is TGTGCCAGCAGCTTGGACGGGGTGGAGCAGTACTTC. Protein: CASSLDGVEQYF. The full variable domain, in which reference TRBV5-4 and TRBJ2-7 provide the parts outside the CDR3, is ETGVTQSPTHLIKTRGQQVTLRCSSQSGHNTVSWYQQALGQGPQFIFQYYREEENGRGNFPPRFSGLQFPNYSSELNVNALELDDSALYLCASSLDGVEQYFGPGTRLTVT.